The rows below give T cell receptor beta chains drawn from one sample of a study of CD8 T cells in ankylosing spondylitis. TCRdb called the 5' RACE reads again in MiXCR, with one record for every CDR3 protein. The table has 330,000 or so distinct CDR3 sequences, 7% to 9% seen once. The sample taken for sequencing was blood, either unsorted or a sorted T cell fraction (not recorded which). The source of these receptors is a male donor with ankylosing spondylitis. CDR3s include the opening cysteine and the closing phenylalanine or tryptophan. Each record gives: clone size, V gene, J gene, D gene, CDR3 DNA, CDR3 protein. A D gene is named only where the DNA matches it firmly. Clone sizes are given selectively: once, few, many, or a class where the clone is expanded.

many	TRBV12-3/TRBV12-4	TRBJ1-2	-	TGTGCCAGCAGTTTGAGTAGGGGCAGGGAACCCTATGGCTACACCTTC	CASSLSRGREPYGYTF
-	TRBV12-3/TRBV12-4	TRBJ2-7	-	TGTGCCAGCAGTCCGACTAGGAGCTCCTACGAGCAGTACTTC	CASSPTRSSYEQYF
few	TRBV5-1	TRBJ2-5	-	TGCGCCAGCAGCTTGGGGCAGATCCAAGAGACCCAGTACTTC	CASSLGQIQETQYF
-	TRBV19	TRBJ1-4	TRBD1	TGTGCCAGTAGTGTCTACAGGGGTCCGGATGAAAAACTGTTTTTT	CASSVYRGPDEKLFF
-	TRBV5-1	TRBJ2-7	TRBD2	TGCGCCAGCAGCTTGGCCTTCCGGGAGCCGGACCTTAGGAGCGGGATCTACGAGCAGTACTTC	CASSLAFREPDLRSGIYEQYF
few	TRBV11-3	TRBJ2-1	-	TGTGCCAGTGCCACGGGCCTCTACAATGAGCAGTTCTTC	CASATGLYNEQFF
-	TRBV18	TRBJ2-1	TRBD1	TGTGCCAGCTCACCGGGGACAGCTAACAATGAGCAGTTCTTC	CASSPGTANNEQFF
-	TRBV12-3/TRBV12-4	TRBJ1-5	-	TGTGCCAGCAAAATAGGAGATTATAGCAATCAGCCCCAGCATTTT	CASKIGDYSNQPQHF
-	TRBV7-2	TRBJ2-4	TRBD2	TGTGCCAGCAGCTTAGCGCTCCTAGCGGGAGTCCCTGGAAACATTCAGTACTTC	CASSLALLAGVPGNIQYF
many	TRBV5-1	TRBJ2-5	-	TGCGCCAGCAGACCGGGACTTCGCATGGAGGAAGAGACCCAGTACTTC	CASRPGLRMEEETQYF
-	TRBV5-1	TRBJ2-5	-	TGCGCCAGCAGCCTCGTTCTGGGTCCTAGCAGGGGCCAAGAGACCCAGTACTTC	CASSLVLGPSRGQETQYF
many	TRBV7-7	TRBJ2-1	TRBD2	TGTGCTAGCAGCCCCGGACTAGCGGAAAGCTCCTACAATGAGCAGTTCTTC	CASSPGLAESSYNEQFF
few	TRBV2	TRBJ2-1	-	TGTGCCAGCAGTGTGGGACACAGCTCCTACAATGAGCAGTTCTTC	CASSVGHSSYNEQFF
-	TRBV5-1	TRBJ2-1	TRBD2	TGCGCCAGCAGACCCGGACTAGCGGGAGGGATTGAGCAGTTCTTC	CASRPGLAGGIEQFF